The present TCR beta chain was sequenced within a study of T cells of healthy individuals. TCRdb called the 5' RACE reads again in MiXCR, with one record for every CDR3 protein. The top ten hold 7% to 10% of the sample, which has some 41,000 distinct CDR3 sequences, about 5% seen once. This clonotype was seen many times. Trimming shortened V by 4 bases and J by 10 bases, and 14 bases separated the two germline ends. Germline loops: CDR1 MNHEY, CDR2 SVGEGT. The CDR3 runs to 13 residues. The V and J genes are TRBV6-2 or TRBV6-3 and TRBJ2-1; weak D call: TRBD2 (5 bases). The receptor was isolated from a human donor in good health. CDR3 residues: CASSLLNGVEQFF. The CDR3 DNA reads TGTGCCAGCAGTTTACTAAACGGGGTGGAGCAGTTCTTC.